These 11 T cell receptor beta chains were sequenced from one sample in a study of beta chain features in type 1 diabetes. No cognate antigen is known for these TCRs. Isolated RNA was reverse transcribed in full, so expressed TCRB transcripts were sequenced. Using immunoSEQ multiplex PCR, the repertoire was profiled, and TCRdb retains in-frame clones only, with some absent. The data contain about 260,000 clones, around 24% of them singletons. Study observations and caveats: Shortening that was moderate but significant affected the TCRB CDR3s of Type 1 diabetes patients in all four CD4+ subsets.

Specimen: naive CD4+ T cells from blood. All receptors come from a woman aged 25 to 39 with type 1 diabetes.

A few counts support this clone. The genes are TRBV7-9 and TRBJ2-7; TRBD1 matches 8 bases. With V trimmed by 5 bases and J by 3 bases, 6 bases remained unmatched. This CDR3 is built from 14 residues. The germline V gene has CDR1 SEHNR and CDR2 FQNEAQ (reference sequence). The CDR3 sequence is CASSLETGDYEQYF. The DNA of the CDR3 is TGTGCCAGCAGCCTAGAGACAGGGGACTACGAGCAGTACTTC.

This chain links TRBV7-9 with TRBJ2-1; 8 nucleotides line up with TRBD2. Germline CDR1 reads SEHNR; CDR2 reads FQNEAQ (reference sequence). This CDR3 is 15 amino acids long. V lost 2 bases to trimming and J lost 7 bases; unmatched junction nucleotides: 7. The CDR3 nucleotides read TGTGCCAGCAGCTTAACAGCGGGAGTTTCGAATGAGCAGTTCTTC. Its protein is CASSLTAGVSNEQFF.

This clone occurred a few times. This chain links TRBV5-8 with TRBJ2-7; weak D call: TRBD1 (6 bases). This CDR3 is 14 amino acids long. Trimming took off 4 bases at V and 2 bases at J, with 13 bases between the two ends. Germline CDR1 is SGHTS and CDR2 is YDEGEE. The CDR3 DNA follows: TGTGCCAGCAGCGTTACAGGGTCTACCTACGAGCAGTACTTC. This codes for CASSVTGSTYEQYF. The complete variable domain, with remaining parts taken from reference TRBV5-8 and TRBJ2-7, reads EAGVTQSPTHLIKTRGQQATLRCSPISGHTSVYWYQQALGLGLQFLLWYDEGEERNRGNFPPRFSGRQFPNYSSELNVNALELEDSALYLCASSVTGSTYEQYFGPGTRLTVT.

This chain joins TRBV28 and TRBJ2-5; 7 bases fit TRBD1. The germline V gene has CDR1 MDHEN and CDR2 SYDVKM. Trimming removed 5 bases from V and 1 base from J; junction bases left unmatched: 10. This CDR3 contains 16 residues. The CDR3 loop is CASSTPDRLIQETQYF. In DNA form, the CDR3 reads TGTGCCAGCAGTACTCCGGACAGGCTGATCCAAGAGACCCAGTACTTC. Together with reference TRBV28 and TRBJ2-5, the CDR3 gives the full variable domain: DVKVTQSSRYLVKRTGEKVFLECVQDMDHENMFWYRQDPGLGLRLIYFSYDVKMKEKGDIPEGYSVSREKKERFSLILESASTNQTSMYLCASSTPDRLIQETQYFGPGTRLLVL.

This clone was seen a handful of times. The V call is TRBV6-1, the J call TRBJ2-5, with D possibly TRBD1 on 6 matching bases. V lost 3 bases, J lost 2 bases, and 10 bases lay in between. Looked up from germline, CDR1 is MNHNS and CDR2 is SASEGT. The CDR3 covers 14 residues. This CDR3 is CASSESGTQETQYF. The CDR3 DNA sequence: TGTGCCAGCAGTGAGTCGGGGACACAAGAGACCCAGTACTTC.

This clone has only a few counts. DNA of the CDR3: TGTGCCAGCAGTTTGGTGCGGAACACTGAAGCTTTCTTT. Its translation: CASSLVRNTEAFF. This rearrangement joins TRBV28 to TRBJ1-1; no firm D call. The CDR3 consists of 13 residues. Trimming took 3 bases from V and 1 from J, leaving 6 bases between them. CDR1 is MDHEN, CDR2 SYDVKM, per germline.

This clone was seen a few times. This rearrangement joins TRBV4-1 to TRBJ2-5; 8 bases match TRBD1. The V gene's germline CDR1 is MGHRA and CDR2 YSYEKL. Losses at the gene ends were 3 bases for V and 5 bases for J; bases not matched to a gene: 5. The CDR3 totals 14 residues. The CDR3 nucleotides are TGCGCCAGCAGCCATTGGGACAGGTGGGAGACCCAGTACTTC. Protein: CASSHWDRWETQYF.

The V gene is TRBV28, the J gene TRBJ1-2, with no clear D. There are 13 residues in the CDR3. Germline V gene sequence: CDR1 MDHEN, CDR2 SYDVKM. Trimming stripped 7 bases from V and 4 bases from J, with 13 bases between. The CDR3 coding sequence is TGTGCCAGCAAGGTCGCGGAGGGCTATGGCTACACCTTC. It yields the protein CASKVAEGYGYTF.

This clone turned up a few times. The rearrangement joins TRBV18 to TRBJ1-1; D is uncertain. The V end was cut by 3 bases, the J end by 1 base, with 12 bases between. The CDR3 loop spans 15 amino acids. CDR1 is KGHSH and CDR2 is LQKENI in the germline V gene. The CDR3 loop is CASSPRAQENTEAFF. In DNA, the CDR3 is TGTGCCAGCTCACCTCGAGCCCAGGAGAACACTGAAGCTTTCTTT.

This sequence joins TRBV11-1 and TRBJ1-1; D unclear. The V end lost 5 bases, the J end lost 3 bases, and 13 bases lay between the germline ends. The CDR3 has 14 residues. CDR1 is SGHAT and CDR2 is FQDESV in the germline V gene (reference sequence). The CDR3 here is CASSATLTDTEAFF. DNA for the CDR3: TGTGCCAGCAGCGCAACCTTAACAGACACTGAAGCTTTCTTT.

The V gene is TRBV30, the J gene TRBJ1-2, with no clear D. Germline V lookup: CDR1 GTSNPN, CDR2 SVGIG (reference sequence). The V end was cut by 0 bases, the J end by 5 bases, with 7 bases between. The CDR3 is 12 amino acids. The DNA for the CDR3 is TGTGCCTGGAGTGTCGTAGATTATGGCTACACCTTC. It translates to CAWSVVDYGYTF.